The rows below give T cell receptor beta chains drawn from one sample of a study of CD8+CD57+ T cells in acquired aplastic anemia. TCRdb analysed the reads with MiXCR anew, one entry per CDR3 protein. The table includes around 180,000 distinct CDR3 sequences, around 60% detected once. The sample was sorted CD4+, CD8+, or CD8+CD57+ T cells (not recorded which) from PBMCs. The source of these receptors is a human donor in good health. Both conserved end residues are part of each CDR3.

v_call cdr3_length cdr3_aa
TRBV7-3 13 CASSLRLGETQYF
TRBV7-8 15 CASSQAPNSSYEQYF
TRBV20-1 15 CSAGGISGDYNEQFF
TRBV5-1 14 CASSWDPQNTEAFF
TRBV2 12 CASKITGNTIYF
TRBV6-5 14 CAIRNWTGVREQYF
TRBV20-1 14 CSASLAGFAYEQYF
TRBV20-1 18 CSASSGTSGTFGTYEQYF
TRBV7-3 15 CASSPAGTEAGELFF
TRBV20-1 13 CSAREAGVYEAFF
TRBV5-1 15 CASSLTGGPNTEAFF
TRBV20-1 15 CGARDPRDSDYGYTF
TRBV12-3/TRBV12-4 15 CASSLGTGGSQPQHF
TRBV2 15 CASSEFETSSYEQYF
TRBV10-3 12 CAFSPHNQPQHF
TRBV15 15 CATSRRQGAQGTQCF
TRBV7-9 14 CASSSRQSYNEQFF
TRBV7-2 16 CASSLYLGQGYNEQFF
TRBV2 15 CASSVSGGAGDTQYF
TRBV20-1 13 CSAKGGGIYGYTF
TRBV20-1 13 CSANSGPANEQFF
TRBV9 15 CASSKSGGGYNKQFF
TRBV5-1 16 CASSLGGQGYTDTQYF
TRBV19 15 CASNTGTTAGETQYF
TRBV20-1 12 CSARATVYEQYF
TRBV20-1 15 CSASNNRGLDYEQYF
TRBV5-1 15 CASSSTGVPGNTIYF
TRBV5-1 15 CASSVRDRGPDTQYF
TRBV7-2 16 CASSQFAGQGNGKLFF
TRBV7-9 13 CASSRGQGYEQYF
TRBV9 17 CASSLFPGGLARTEQFF
TRBV7-9 14 CASSLEGDTDTQYF
TRBV2 10 CASERRTQYF
TRBV9 12 CASSEIGETQYF
TRBV10-3 15 CATRDELESNQLQHF
TRBV5-4 16 CASSFSTGKVGNTIYF
TRBV10-3 14 CAISEPDRGYEQYF
TRBV2 15 CASSASRPGNSPLHF
TRBV10-3 14 CASSPSGSVDEQYF
TRBV7-7 17 CASSSKILAGYTGELFF
TRBV5-1 13 CASSMSTADGYTF
TRBV19 12 CTSSIQYAPLHF
TRBV24-1 14 CATSDPSGLQPQHF
TRBV5-1 12 CASSFGSNEQFF
TRBV6-2/TRBV6-3 17 CASSYDPPGSTNEKLFF
TRBV30 15 CAWKTGTGDTGELFF
TRBV2 15 CASSELRQGASQQYF
TRBV7-9 15 CASSRTGVISYEQYF
TRBV11-3 17 CASSLTSGSPYRYEQYF
TRBV7-6 15 CASSRSVGTQETQYF
TRBV24-1 11 CATSLGVEAFF
TRBV10-3 15 CAISDWGRGGTEAFF